Listed below are T cell receptor beta chains from one sample, sequenced in a study of T cell responses to AZD1222 COVID-19 vaccine. This table comes from immunoSEQ multiplex PCR, and its TCRdb copy is limited to in-frame clones, with some not included. This table has some 150,000 clones, 90% appearing once. The sample here was peripheral blood, taken 28 days after the second AZD1222 dose. All receptors derive from an adult who received the AZD1222 COVID-19 vaccine. The CDR3 runs from the conserved cysteine through the conserved F or W. A D gene is named only where the DNA matches it firmly. Size values are once, few and many counts, or a class for expanded clones, and some rows have none.

>.|TRBJ1-5|TRBV18|TRBD1
TGTGCCAGCTCAAACAGGGGGTTAGTCAATCAGCCCCAGCATTTT
CASSNRGLVNQPQHF
>.|TRBJ2-5|TRBV3-1/TRBV3-2|TRBD2
TGTGCCAGCAGCCAAGAAGGATTAGCGGGAGGATCCGAGACCCAGTACTTC
CASSQEGLAGGSETQYF
>few|TRBJ1-3|TRBV27|TRBD1
TGTGCCAGCAGTTTATCCCCAGGGGGGGGAAACACCATATATTTT
CASSLSPGGGNTIYF
>.|TRBJ1-5|TRBV24-1|.
TGTGCCACCAGTGGGGGAGGGGTTGGGAATCAGCCCCAGCATTTT
CATSGGGVGNQPQHF
>.|TRBJ2-1|TRBV5-1|TRBD2
TGCGCCAGCAGCTTAGCCGGGACTAGCCCTTCGATGGGGCAGTTCTTC
CASSLAGTSPSMGQFF
>.|TRBJ2-1|TRBV20-1|.
TGCAGTGCTAGTCCCCGGGGGTTGGTGGTCAATGAGCAGTTCTTC
CSASPRGLVVNEQFF
>.|TRBJ1-3|TRBV6-6|.
TGTGCCAGCAGTTACATGGGGATCTCTGGAAACACCATATATTTT
CASSYMGISGNTIYF
>.|TRBJ1-5|TRBV12-5|.
TGTGCTAGTGGTTTGGCTAGGCAGGGGTTTTATCAGCCCCAGCATTTT
CASGLARQGFYQPQHF
>.|TRBJ1-1|TRBV27|.
TGTGCCAGCAGTTTATCGAACCACCAGAACACTGAAGCTTTCTTT
CASSLSNHQNTEAFF
>few|TRBJ2-7|TRBV5-4|TRBD2
TGTGCCAGCAGCTTGGGGGTTGCTAGCGGGAACGAGCAGTACTTC
CASSLGVASGNEQYF
>.|TRBJ2-7|TRBV15|TRBD1
TGTGCCACCAGCAGAGGGACAGGGAAAGGATCCTACGAGCAGTACTTC
CATSRGTGKGSYEQYF
>.|TRBJ2-1|TRBV13|.
TGTGCCAGCAGCACCTACAGGGTCCTGATGGACAATGAGCAGTTCTTC
CASSTYRVLMDNEQFF
>.|TRBJ1-2|TRBV7-8|.
TGTGCCAGCAGCTTAGCGCTACACAGCTATGGCTACACCTTC
CASSLALHSYGYTF
>.|TRBJ1-3|TRBV4-1|.
TGCGCCAGCAGCCAGAAGGTTGGGGGCGCGTTGGGAAACACCATATATTTT
CASSQKVGGALGNTIYF
>.|TRBJ2-1|TRBV9|TRBD2
TGTGCCAGCAGCGTAGCCAGAGGGACTAGCGGGAGAGCCTACAATGAGCAGTTCTTC
CASSVARGTSGRAYNEQFF
>.|TRBJ2-2|TRBV7-8|TRBD2
TGTGCCAGCAGCCCCCGGACTAGCGGTAACACCGGGGAGCTGTTTTTT
CASSPRTSGNTGELFF
>.|TRBJ2-1|TRBV3-1/TRBV3-2|.
TGTGCCAGCACCCTGGACAGATCAACCTACAATGAGCAGTTCTTC
CASTLDRSTYNEQFF
>many|TRBJ2-2|TRBV4-1|.
TGCGCCAGTCAGGCCCTGAACACCGGGGAGCTGTTTTTT
CASQALNTGELFF
>.|TRBJ1-1|TRBV10-3|.
TGTGCCATCAGTGACAGGGTGTGGACTGAAGCTTTCTTT
CAISDRVWTEAFF
>.|TRBJ2-1|TRBV4-1|TRBD1
TGCGCCAGCAGCCAAGAAAGGACAGGGGTTTTTGAGCAGTTCTTC
CASSQERTGVFEQFF
>.|TRBJ1-2|TRBV29-1|.
TGCAGCGTTGAAGATCGCGGCAGCTACTATGGCTACACCTTC
CSVEDRGSYYGYTF
>.|TRBJ2-4|TRBV15|TRBD1
TGTGCCACCAGCACCGACAGGGGGTCAGCCAAAAACATTCAGTACTTC
CATSTDRGSAKNIQYF
>.|TRBJ2-3|TRBV5-1|.
TGCGCCAGCAGCTTTGTAGGTGGTGGCACAGATACGCAGTATTTT
CASSFVGGGTDTQYF
>.|TRBJ2-7|TRBV2|TRBD1
TGTGCCAGCAGTGAAGGGACAGGGCCCTACGAGCAGTACTTC
CASSEGTGPYEQYF
>.|TRBJ1-2|TRBV10-2|.
TGCGCCAGCAGTGTCTTACCGAATAACTATGGCTACACCTTC
CASSVLPNNYGYTF
>.|TRBJ1-5|TRBV19|TRBD1
TGTGCCAGTACCCTGGGACAGGGGGCCGATCAGCCCCAGCATTTT
CASTLGQGADQPQHF
>.|TRBJ2-7|TRBV6-5|.
TGTGCCAGCAGTCAGACAGGCAGCTCCTACGAGCAGTACTTC
CASSQTGSSYEQYF
>once|TRBJ1-2|TRBV21-1|.
TGTGCCAGCAGCAAAGGGGACAGAAGTGGCTATGGCTACACCTTC
CASSKGDRSGYGYTF
>.|TRBJ1-6|TRBV3-1/TRBV3-2|.
TGTGCCAGCAGCCAAGAAACGGGGACGACCAGACTCCACTTT
CASSQETGTTRLHF
>.|TRBJ1-2|TRBV12-5|TRBD1
TGTGCTAGTGGGCGATCGCCCGGGACAGGACCCAACCATAACTATGGCTACACCTTC
CASGRSPGTGPNHNYGYTF
>.|TRBJ2-7|TRBV5-1|.
TGCGCCAGCAGCTTGGACTCACCGGGACGGAACTACGAGCAGTACTTC
CASSLDSPGRNYEQYF
>.|TRBJ1-1|TRBV7-9|.
TGTGCCAGCAGCTTCCCCGAAGGGACGAGTAACACTGAAGCTTTCTTT
CASSFPEGTSNTEAFF
>.|TRBJ2-1|TRBV10-1|TRBD2
TGCGCCAGCACGGGACTAAGTTTGGGTGAGCAGTTCTTC
CASTGLSLGEQFF
>few|TRBJ2-2|TRBV4-1|.
TGCGCCTCGGAGCGGGCCGGGGAGCTGTTTTTT
CASERAGELFF
>.|TRBJ1-1|TRBV30|.
TGTGCCTGGAGCCAAGGGACCTTGGGGACTGAAGCTTTCTTT
CAWSQGTLGTEAFF
>.|TRBJ1-3|TRBV2|.
TGTGCCAGCAACCTCATTCAAGGAGGGTTTGACACCATATATTTT
CASNLIQGGFDTIYF